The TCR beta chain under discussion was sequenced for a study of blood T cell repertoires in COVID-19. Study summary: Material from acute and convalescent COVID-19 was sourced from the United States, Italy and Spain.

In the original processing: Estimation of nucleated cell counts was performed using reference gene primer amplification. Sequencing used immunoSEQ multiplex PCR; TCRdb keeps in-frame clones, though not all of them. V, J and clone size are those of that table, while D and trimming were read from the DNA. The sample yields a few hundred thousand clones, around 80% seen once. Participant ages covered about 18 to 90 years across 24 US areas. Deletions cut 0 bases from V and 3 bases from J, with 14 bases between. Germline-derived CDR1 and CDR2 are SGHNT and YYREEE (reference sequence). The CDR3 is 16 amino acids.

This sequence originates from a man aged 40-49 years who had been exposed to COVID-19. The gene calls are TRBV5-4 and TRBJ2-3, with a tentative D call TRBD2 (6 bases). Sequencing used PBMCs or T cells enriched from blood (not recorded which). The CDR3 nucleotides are TGTGCCAGCAGCTTGGTTGGGGGGTGGAGGACAGATACGCAGTATTTT. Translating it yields CASSLVGGWRTDTQYF.